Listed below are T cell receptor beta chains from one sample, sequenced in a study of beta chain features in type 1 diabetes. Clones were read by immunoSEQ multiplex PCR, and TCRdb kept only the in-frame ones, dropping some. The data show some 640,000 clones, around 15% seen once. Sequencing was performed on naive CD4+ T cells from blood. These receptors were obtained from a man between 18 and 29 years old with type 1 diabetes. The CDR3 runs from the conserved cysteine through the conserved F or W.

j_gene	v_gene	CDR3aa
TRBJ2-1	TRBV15	CATSSGLALGNEQFF
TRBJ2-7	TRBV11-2	CASSLELTSQQYF
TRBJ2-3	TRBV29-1	CSVPGPPDDTQYF
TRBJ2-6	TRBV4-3	CASSQEASGANVLTF
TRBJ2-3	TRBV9	CASSVGLAGGKDTQYF
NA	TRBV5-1	CASSLLGTSGYEQYF
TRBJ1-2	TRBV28	CASMVTNYGYTF
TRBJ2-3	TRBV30	CAWSVGGSTDTQYF
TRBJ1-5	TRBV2	CASSEARGLRVQHF
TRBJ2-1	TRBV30	CAWGSLAGGTGEQFF
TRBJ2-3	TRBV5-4	CASRPTGGSPTDTQYF
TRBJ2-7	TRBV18	CASSPGQGGEQYF
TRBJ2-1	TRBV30	CAWSVQVGNEQFF
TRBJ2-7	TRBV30	CAWSLGGWREQYF